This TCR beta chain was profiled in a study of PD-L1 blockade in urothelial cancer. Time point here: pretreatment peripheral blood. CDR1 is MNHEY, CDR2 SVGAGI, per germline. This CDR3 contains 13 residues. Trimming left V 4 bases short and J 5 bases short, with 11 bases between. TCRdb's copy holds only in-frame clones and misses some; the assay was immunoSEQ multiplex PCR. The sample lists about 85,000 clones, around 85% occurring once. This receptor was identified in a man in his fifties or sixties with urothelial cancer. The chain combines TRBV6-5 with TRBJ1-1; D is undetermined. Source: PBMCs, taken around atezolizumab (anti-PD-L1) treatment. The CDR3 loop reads CASSLALRTEAFF. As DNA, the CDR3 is TGTGCCAGCAGTTTAGCGCTTCGGACTGAAGCTTTCTTT.